These 7 T cell receptor beta chains share one sample of origin, sequenced in a study of blood T cell repertoires in COVID-19. Libraries were prepared by immunoSEQ multiplex PCR; TCRdb keeps only in-frame clonotypes and omits some of them. The sample consists of 150,000 to 200,000 clones, 80% to 90% of them appearing once. Sequencing was performed on peripheral blood. The receptors originated from a middle-aged woman with COVID-19, enrolled during active disease.

J is TRBJ2-1 and V is TRBV4-1, with 9 nucleotides matching TRBD1. V lost 4 bases, J lost 7 bases, and 8 bases stayed unmatched. Germline CDR1 and CDR2: MGHRA and YSYEKL. This CDR3 is 15 amino acids long. CDR3: CASSRGQGLQNEQFF. Here the CDR3 DNA reads TGCGCCAGCAGCCGGGGACAGGGTTTACAAAATGAGCAGTTCTTC.

The chain links TRBV30 to TRBJ2-5; D gene uncertain. The CDR3 covers 13 residues. The V gene's germline CDR1 is GTSNPN and CDR2 SVGIG (reference sequence). V gave up 3 bases and J gave up 5 bases, with 13 bases separating them. CDR3 protein: CAWREQELETQYF. DNA of the CDR3: TGTGCCTGGAGGGAGCAAGAGCTGGAGACCCAGTACTTC.

The CDR3 nucleotides are TGTGCCAGTCGGCCACAGGGAAAGAACACCGGGGAGCTGTTTTTT. As protein: CASRPQGKNTGELFF. The chain carries TRBV28 and TRBJ2-2, with a tentative D call TRBD1 (6 bases). In germline, CDR1 is MDHEN, CDR2 SYDVKM. There are 15 residues in the CDR3. V lost 9 bases and J 1 base, leaving 15 bases between the germline ends.

The gene calls are TRBV6-5 and TRBJ2-7, with 7 bases lining up with TRBD1. This CDR3 contains 13 residues. The ends lost 6 bases at V and 7 bases at J; junction bases unmatched: 9. Germline values: CDR1 MNHEY, CDR2 SVGAGI. CDR3 bases: TGTGCCAGCAGCGCGGACAGGAGCTTAGAGCAGTACGTC. Translated, it gives CASSADRSLEQYV.

V gene TRBV24-1 combines with J gene TRBJ1-1, with 7 bases identical to TRBD1. V lost 7 bases, J lost 2 bases, and 3 bases stayed unmatched. CDR1 and CDR2 from the germline V gene are KGHDR and SFDVKD. CDR3 length: 13 residues. CDR3 nucleotide sequence: TGTGCCACCAGAGACAGGGATAACACTGAAGCTTTCTTT. The encoded protein is CATRDRDNTEAFF.

This clone has just one count. DNA for the CDR3: TGTGCCAGCAGCCAAGAATCCAGGGGGAGATTCTACAATGAGCAGTTCTTC. It yields the protein CASSQESRGRFYNEQFF. The gene calls are TRBV4-2 and TRBJ2-1, with TRBD1 matching 7 bases. Germline V gene sequence: CDR1 LGHNA, CDR2 YNFKEQ. J was trimmed by 3 bases and V by 0 bases; bases with no gene match: 8. The CDR3 has 17 residues.

The CDR3 here is CATSRDWGGTAGANVLTF. In DNA form, the CDR3 reads TGTGCCACCAGCAGAGATTGGGGAGGGACTGCTGGGGCCAACGTCCTGACTTTC. The chain recombines TRBV15 with TRBJ2-6; 7 nucleotides line up with TRBD2. The CDR3 covers 18 residues. The germline CDR1 and CDR2 sequences are LNHNV and YYDKDF (reference sequence). Trimming at V came to 0 bases and at J to 2 bases, leaving 7 bases not matched to a gene.